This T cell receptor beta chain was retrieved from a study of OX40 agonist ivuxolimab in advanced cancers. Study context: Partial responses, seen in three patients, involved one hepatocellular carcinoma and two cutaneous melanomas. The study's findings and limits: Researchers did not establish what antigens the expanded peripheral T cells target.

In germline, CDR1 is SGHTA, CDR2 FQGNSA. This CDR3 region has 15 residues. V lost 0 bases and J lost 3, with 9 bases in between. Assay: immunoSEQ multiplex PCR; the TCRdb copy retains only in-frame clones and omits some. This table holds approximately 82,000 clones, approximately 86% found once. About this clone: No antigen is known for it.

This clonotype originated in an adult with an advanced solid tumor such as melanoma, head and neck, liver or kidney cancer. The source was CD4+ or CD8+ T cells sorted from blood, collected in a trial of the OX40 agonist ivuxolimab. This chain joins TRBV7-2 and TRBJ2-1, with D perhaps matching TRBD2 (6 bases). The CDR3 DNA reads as TGTGCCAGCAGCTTAGCTAGCGGCCACTACAATGAGCAGTTCTTC. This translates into CASSLASGHYNEQFF.